Each of the 5 T cell receptor beta chains below was sequenced from the same sample in a study of T-cell memory formation after mild COVID-19 (dated by TCRdb to 2020 to 2022). Library preparation employed 5' RACE. Sequencing was performed on an Illumina NovaSeq 6000. In TCRdb, the public reads were trimmed at Q25 with fastp and aligned with MiXCR, with productive beta chains retained. Rows merge per CDR3 protein into single entries with the most common DNA and genes. In this sample the table shows a few hundred thousand distinct CDR3 sequences, 15% to 20% of which occur a single time. Roughly 21% of the sample is in the top ten clones. Sequencing input: PBMCs or a T cell subset sorted from them (not recorded which). These receptors all come from a man between 18 and 29 years old who had mild COVID-19 (a few samples of this study predate the infection). The sample titles of this study are shuffled in the database, so cell type and time point are left out; the donor was told from shared clones.

This clonotype was found a few times. The chain uses TRBV19 and TRBJ2-4; 12 bases map to TRBD1. V lost 4 bases and J lost 6; bases outside the gene matches: 4. This CDR3 region has 15 residues. Germline assignment: CDR1 LNHDA and CDR2 SQIVND (reference sequence). As DNA, the CDR3 is TGTGCCAGTAGTACTGGGACAGGGGGCTTAAACATTCAGTACTTC. Residues: CASSTGTGGLNIQYF.

CDR3 residues: CASTPGYRDTDTQYF. In nucleotides, the CDR3 is TGTGCCAGCACTCCGGGGTATCGGGACACAGATACGCAGTATTTT. The chain recombines TRBV7-9 with TRBJ2-3; tentative D call: TRBD2 (5 bases). Trimming took off 7 bases at V and 2 bases at J, with 16 bases between the two ends. Germline V CDR1 and CDR2: SEHNR, FQNEAQ (reference sequence). The CDR3 consists of 15 residues.

V gene TRBV4-2 combines with J gene TRBJ2-7, with D possibly being TRBD2 (5 bases). CDR3 length: 12 amino acids. V was trimmed by 8 bases and J by 3 bases, leaving 11 bases between them. In germline, CDR1 is LGHNA, CDR2 YNFKEQ. The CDR3 nucleotides read TGTGCCAGCCAGGCGAGCGGCTACGAGCAGTACTTC. It yields the protein CASQASGYEQYF.

For this clonotype: One junction end disagrees with the germline gene, perhaps due to a read error. The chain combines TRBV4-1 with TRBJ2-5; D might be TRBD2 (5 bases). In germline, CDR1 is MGHRA, CDR2 YSYEKL. The CDR3 is made up of 15 amino acids. Written as DNA, the CDR3 is TGCGCCAGCAGTCAAGGGAGCAGGTCGCAAGAGACCCAGTACTTC. Its protein is CASSQGSRSQETQYF.

The J gene is TRBJ1-2, the V gene TRBV7-9; D may be TRBD1 (6 bases). The germline V and J ends were trimmed by 2 bases and 4 bases, with 14 bases remaining between them. Germline-derived CDR1 and CDR2 are SEHNR and FQNEAQ (reference sequence). This CDR3 has 15 residues. This chain's CDR3 is CASSLSVDRFYGYTF. The CDR3 DNA is TGTGCCAGCAGCTTATCAGTTGACAGGTTCTATGGCTACACCTTC.